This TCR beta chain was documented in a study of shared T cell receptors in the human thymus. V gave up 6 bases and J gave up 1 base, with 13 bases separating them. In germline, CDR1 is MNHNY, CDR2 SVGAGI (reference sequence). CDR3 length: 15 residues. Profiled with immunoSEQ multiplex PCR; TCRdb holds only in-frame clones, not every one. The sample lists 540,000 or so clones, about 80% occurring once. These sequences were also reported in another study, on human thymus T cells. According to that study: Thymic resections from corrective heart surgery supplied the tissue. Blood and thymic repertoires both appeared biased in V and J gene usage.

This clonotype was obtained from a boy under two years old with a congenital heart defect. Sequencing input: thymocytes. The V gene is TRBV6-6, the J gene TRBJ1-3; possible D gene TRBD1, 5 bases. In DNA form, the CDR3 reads TGTGCCAGCAGGGCAGGGTCTGGGTCTGGAAACACCATATATTTT. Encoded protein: CASRAGSGSGNTIYF.